This T cell receptor (beta chain) was found in a study of T-cell reconstitution after alpha-beta-depleted transplantation in children (dated by TCRdb to 2015 to 2016). Looking at the study overall: The study quantitatively tracked T-cell immune reconstitution after TCRalphabeta/CD19-depleted allogeneic hematopoietic cell transplantation in children using TCR repertoire profiling.

This clonotype was counted many times. The antigen it recognizes is unknown. No much larger clone exists at a distance of one base, and base qualities are not known. The CDR3 measures 13 amino acids from cysteine to phenylalanine. Of the read, only the CDR3 DNA is kept; its 39 bases are in frame from base 1. As encoded in the germline V gene, CDR1 is SQVTM while CDR2 is ANQGSEA. The junction carries 9 bases between V and J, which are trimmed by 4 bases and 0 bases respectively. Study-level results and caveats: The frequencies of hyperexpanded clones fell over the following months, and after one year, T-cell counts and TCRbeta diversity were mostly attributed to newly produced T cells. The apparently early recovery of alphabetaT-cell counts about two months after transplant reportedly depended on only several hundred rapidly expanded clones that came from non-depleted graft cells. The high TCRbeta diversity at day 60 in some patients was ascribed to recipient T cells and intrathymic progenitors that had survived conditioning.

The sample's treatment or condition label is to be understood as: allogeneic hematopoietic cell transplantation with graft depleted of TCRalphabeta T cells and CD19 B cells. Transplant recipients were children who received TCRalphabeta/CD19-depleted allogeneic hematopoietic cell grafts. The protocol used for the library was PCR. Sequencing took place on an Illumina HiSeq 2500. TCR library preparation used molecular barcoding, with unique molecular identifiers applied to normalize quantification of the TCRbeta repertoire. TCRdb reworked the public reads: Q25 trimming with fastp, MiXCR clone assembly, productive beta chains retained. Here each entry gathers all rows of one CDR3 protein and keeps the most common genes and DNA. The sample contains roughly 670,000 distinct CDR3 sequences, 10% to 15% of them found a single time. The top ten clonotypes cover 0.79% of the sample.

The source is a girl aged 2 to 9 with congenital amegakaryocytic thrombocytopenia, due to receive a stem cell transplant. The rearrangement combines TRBV29-1 with TRBJ1-1, with the identity of the D gene unclear. Sequenced here: PBMCs, sampled before TCRalphabeta/CD19-depleted stem cell transplant. The encoded CDR3 is CSVVGNLNTEAFF. The bases read TGCAGCGTTGTTGGCAACCTGAACACTGAAGCTTTCTTT.